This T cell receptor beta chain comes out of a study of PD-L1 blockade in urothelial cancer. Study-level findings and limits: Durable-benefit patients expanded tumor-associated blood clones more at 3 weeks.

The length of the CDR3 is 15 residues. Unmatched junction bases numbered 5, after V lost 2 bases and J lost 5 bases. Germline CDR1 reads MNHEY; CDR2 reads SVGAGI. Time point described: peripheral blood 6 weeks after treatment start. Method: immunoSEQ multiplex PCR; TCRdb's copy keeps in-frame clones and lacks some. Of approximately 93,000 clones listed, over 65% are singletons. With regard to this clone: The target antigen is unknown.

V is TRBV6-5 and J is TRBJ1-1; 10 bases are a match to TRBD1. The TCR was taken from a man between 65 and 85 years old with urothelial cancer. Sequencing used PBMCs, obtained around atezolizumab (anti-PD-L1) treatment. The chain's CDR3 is CASSYPGQGPTEAFF. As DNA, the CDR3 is TGTGCCAGCAGTTACCCGGGACAGGGGCCTACTGAAGCTTTCTTT.